What follows is one TCR beta chain and its context. With around 520 ng total RNA as template and a constant-region primer, TCR beta cDNA was made. It was through three nested multiplex PCR rounds of slightly modified ARM-PCR that TCR beta libraries arose. TCRdb called the multiplex PCR reads again in MiXCR, with one record for every CDR3 protein. The sample lists just over 300,000 distinct CDR3 sequences, about three fifths occurring once. It was unsorted whole blood that yielded blood RNA, and germline DNA was also extracted. HBV chronically infected the treatment-naive patients. The data belong to a study of tumor-infiltrating lymphocytes in primary liver carcinoma. The sequenced sample consisted of peripheral blood. The sequence came from a woman aged 30 to 39 with primary liver carcinoma and hepatitis B virus infection.

Written as DNA, the CDR3 is TGTGCCAGCAGTTTATGGACCGGGGCGAACAATGAGCAGTTCTTC. The encoded protein is CASSLWTGANNEQFF. The rearrangement joins TRBV28 to TRBJ2-1; perhaps D is TRBD1 or TRBD2 (5 bases each). V lost 0 bases and J lost 5, with 11 bases in between. This CDR3 is 15 amino acids long. Germline V gene data show CDR1 as MDHEN and CDR2 as SYDVKM.